This TCR beta chain was recovered during a study of T cell repertoires in cytomegalovirus infection (dated by TCRdb to between 2018 and 2021). About the study as a whole: Recently identified HLA-C-restricted CMV epitopes, whose presentation resists viral immunomodulation, were targeted by peptide stimulations together with well-studied HLA-B-restricted epitopes. Donor HLA type was relevant to the analysis, because carriage of CMV infection together with the matching HLA type was indicated by public TCR beta signatures. Broad study findings and their caveats: In the ex vivo response, HLA-C-restricted CMV-specific TCR beta clonotypes were dominant, and in two of eight donors the single most frequent clonotype came from this HLA-C-restricted group. In both this cohort and an independent roughly 330-donor cohort, the cumulative frequency of public TCR beta family members distinguished carriers of CMV infection plus the relevant HLA type.

What this sample's treatment or condition label stands for: in vitro stimulation with specific CMV peptide epitopes to enrich CMV-specific T cells. This clonotype was counted at least ten times. Its recognized antigen is unknown. No qualities accompany the bases; no much larger clone lies one base away. The CDR3 starts with the cysteine, ends with the phenylalanine, and has 16 residues. Of the read, only the CDR3 DNA is kept; its 48 bases are in frame from base 1. Per the germline V gene (reference sequence), LNHNV is the CDR1 and YYDKDF is the CDR2. V is shortened by 3 bases, J by 0 bases, and the region joining them spans 12 bases. TCRdb records Illumina HiSeq 1500 as the sequencer. Using fastp trimming at Q25 and MiXCR clonotype assembly, TCRdb reanalyzed the public sequencing data and kept in-frame beta chains. Rows are unified per CDR3 protein, each entry keeping the most common DNA and genes. This sample comprises around 770,000 distinct CDR3 sequences, around 29% of them detected only once. The ten largest clones add up to approximately 14% of the sample.

The clonotype comes from a human donor in good health (CMV status not recorded). Some clones in this sample may be carry-over from other donors' samples. The chain is encoded by TRBV15 joined to TRBJ2-4, with the D gene possibly TRBD1 or TRBD2, each one fitting 5 bases. Here the sequenced sample was cultured CD8+ T cells from PBMCs, taken from culture after CMV antigen stimulation. The CDR3 loop reads CATSSRGNLAKNIQYF. At the DNA level, the sequence is TGTGCCACCAGCAGTCGGGGCAACCTAGCCAAAAACATTCAGTACTTC.